This T cell receptor beta chain was obtained from a study of cytomegalovirus exposure and HLA in healthy donors. At collection, donors were nominally healthy, but unrecorded immune exposures were probable. Study observations and caveats: For most TCR beta V segments, an earlier analysis put the productive rate at about 87% or about 30% of the time. An Asian-associated ancestry cluster reportedly showed fewer N-insertions than the roughly 670-donor mean in a later analysis.

With regard to this clone: No antigen is known for it.

Germline values: CDR1 SGHTA, CDR2 FQGNSA. This CDR3 has 15 amino acids. The V end lost 0 bases, the J end lost 0 bases, and 7 bases lay between the germline ends. Both 60 Vbeta primers and 13 Jbeta primers went into the PCR. TCRdb's copy holds only in-frame clones and misses some; the assay was immunoSEQ multiplex PCR. The sample holds around 150,000 clones, 65% to 80% seen once. The material sequenced was PBMCs. This TCR derives from a female donor in good health and CMV-seronegative. This chain joins TRBV7-2 and TRBJ2-3, with D perhaps TRBD2 (6 bases). CDR3 sequence: CASSLAGLSTDTQYF. In DNA form, the CDR3 reads TGTGCCAGCAGCTTAGCGGGACTTAGCACAGATACGCAGTATTTT.